Below, 29 T cell receptor beta chains from the same sample are listed, as sequenced in a study of beta chain features in type 1 diabetes. Of the isolated RNA, all was reverse transcribed, and so the sequenced material was expressed TCRB transcripts. TCRdb's table, derived via immunoSEQ multiplex PCR, lists solely in-frame clones and lacks some. The sample consists of fewer than 550,000 clones, about an eighth of them appearing once. The sequenced sample consisted of naive CD4+ T cells from blood. The origin of the receptors is a woman aged 18-29 years in good health.

This clone was observed a handful of times. The gene calls are TRBV18 and TRBJ1-1; D is unresolved. The length of the CDR3 is 12 residues. The V end was cut by 6 bases, the J end by 1 base, with 6 bases between. Germline CDR1 reads KGHSH; CDR2 reads LQKENI. The CDR3 is CASSRSNTEAFF. The CDR3 region has the DNA TGTGCCAGCTCGAGGTCGAACACTGAAGCTTTCTTT.

J is TRBJ2-5 and V is TRBV30, with a tentative D call TRBD2 (6 bases). Germline V gene data show CDR1 as GTSNPN and CDR2 as SVGIG (reference sequence). Trimming stripped 2 bases from V and 4 bases from J, with 11 bases between. The length of the CDR3 is 13 residues. In DNA form, the CDR3 reads TGTGCCTGGAGTCTACTAGCACTAGAGACCCAGTACTTC. Residues: CAWSLLALETQYF.

Only a few counts were recorded for this clone. The rearrangement uses TRBV25-1 and TRBJ2-1; TRBD2 matches 9 bases. CDR1 and CDR2 from the germline V gene are MGHDK and SYGVNS. The V and J ends lost 1 base and 6 bases, in that order; junction bases with no gene match: 4. CDR3 length: 15 amino acids. CDR3 bases: TGTGCCAGCAGTGAATTAGGCGGGAGGGCCAATGAGCAGTTCTTC. Its translation is CASSELGGRANEQFF.

This clone was seen a few times. V usage is TRBV7-6 and J usage is TRBJ2-1; D call uncertain. The CDR3 sequence is 14 residues long. Trimming left V 5 bases short and J 2 bases short, with 10 bases between. CDR1 is SGHVS and CDR2 is FNYEAQ in the germline V gene. The CDR3 here is CASSPFPAYNEQFF. DNA for the CDR3: TGTGCCAGCAGCCCATTCCCAGCCTACAATGAGCAGTTCTTC.

This clone was detected a few times. The chain is built from TRBV7-2 and TRBJ2-5; D may be TRBD1 (7 bases). CDR1 SGHTA and CDR2 FQGNSA come from the germline V gene. V was trimmed by 4 bases and J by 5 bases, leaving 17 bases between them. This CDR3 is built from 15 residues. The CDR3 sequence is CASSSRTGAGETQYF. DNA for the CDR3: TGTGCCAGCAGCTCACGTACAGGGGCGGGGGAGACCCAGTACTTC. The full variable domain, rest sourced from reference TRBV7-2 and TRBJ2-5, is GAGVSQSPSNKVTEKGKDVELRCDPISGHTALYWYRQSLGQGLEFLIYFQGNSAPDKSGLPSDRFSAERTGGSVSTLTIQRTQQEDSAVYLCASSSRTGAGETQYFGPGTRLLVL.

This sequence joins TRBV4-2 and TRBJ2-5; TRBD2 matches 7 bases. With 4 bases clipped from V and 4 bases from J, the junction kept 6 bases outside the gene matches. The CDR3 is made up of 14 amino acids. Germline loops: CDR1 LGHNA, CDR2 YNFKEQ. The CDR3 DNA sequence: TGTGCCAGCAGCCCTGGGACGGGAGGAGAGACCCAGTACTTC. Protein sequence: CASSPGTGGETQYF.

This clone occurred a few times. V gene TRBV2 combines with J gene TRBJ2-5; TRBD1 aligns across 8 bases. Unmatched junction bases numbered 7, after V lost 8 bases and J lost 5 bases. The CDR3 sequence is 13 residues long. Looked up from germline, CDR1 is SNHLY and CDR2 is FYNNEI. The CDR3 DNA follows: TGTGCCAGCGACAGACAGGGGCTGGAGACCCAGTACTTC. Translating gives CASDRQGLETQYF.

The chain recombines TRBV6-5 with TRBJ1-5; TRBD1 matches at 9 bases. The CDR3 extends over 14 amino acids. The trim removed 4 bases at V and 6 bases at J, leaving 4 bases unmatched. CDR1 is MNHEY and CDR2 is SVGAGI in the germline V gene. CDR3 protein: CASSWGQGGQPQHF. DNA of the CDR3: TGTGCCAGCAGTTGGGGACAGGGAGGTCAGCCCCAGCATTTT.

This clone was seen only a few times. The CDR3 coding sequence is TGTGCCAGCAGTTCGGGGCAGGGCGGCGAGCAGTACGTC. This gives the protein CASSSGQGGEQYV. This chain links TRBV28 with TRBJ2-7; D might be TRBD1 or TRBD2, each matching 5 bases. The germline V and J ends were trimmed by 4 bases and 6 bases, with 13 bases remaining between them. CDR3 size: 13 residues. The germline CDR1 and CDR2 sequences are MDHEN and SYDVKM.

This clone has only a few counts. This specimen includes other DNA sequences encoding the same CDR3. The chain has TRBV7-9 and TRBJ1-5; no firm D call. Trimming pared 0 bases from V and 0 bases from J, leaving 3 bases between. The CDR3 totals 14 residues. Germline assignment: CDR1 SEHNR and CDR2 FQNEAQ (reference sequence). In DNA, the CDR3 is TGTGCCAGCAGCTTAGCAGGTAGCAATCAGCCCCAGCATTTT. This sequence encodes CASSLAGSNQPQHF.

This clone was found a few times. The chain joins TRBV7-2 to TRBJ2-5; possibly TRBD2 for D (5 bases). The V end was cut by 2 bases, the J end by 1 base, with 8 bases between. The length of the CDR3 is 14 residues. CDR1 SGHTA and CDR2 FQGNSA come from the germline V gene. The chain's CDR3 is CASSLYGVQETQYF. Here the CDR3 DNA reads TGTGCCAGCAGCTTATACGGGGTCCAAGAGACCCAGTACTTC.

The chain has TRBV9 and TRBJ2-1, with D hard to call. Trimming left V 0 bases short and J 5 bases short, with 9 bases between. Germline-derived CDR1 and CDR2 are SGDLS and YYNGEE. The CDR3 contains 14 residues. This chain's CDR3 is CASSVVSLDNEQFF. CDR3 nucleotide sequence: TGTGCCAGCAGCGTAGTGTCTTTGGACAATGAGCAGTTCTTC.

This clone was found a few times. Other DNA sequences from this sample encode an identical CDR3 as well. This chain uses TRBV30 with TRBJ1-3; no clear D gene. V was clipped by 3 bases and J by 5 bases, with 5 bases between them. The CDR3 totals 11 residues. CDR1 is GTSNPN, CDR2 SVGIG, per germline (reference sequence). The CDR3: CAWSVRNTIYF. The DNA of the CDR3 is TGTGCCTGGAGCGTCAGAAACACCATATATTTT.

This sequence joins TRBV9 and TRBJ1-4; D not certain. The CDR3 has 14 amino acids. CDR1 is SGDLS, CDR2 YYNGEE, per germline. V was shortened by 2 bases and J by 7 bases, with 12 bases between the two germline ends. The CDR3 bases are TGTGCCAGCAGCGTCGGCGCAATGAGTGAAAAACTGTTTTTT. Protein product: CASSVGAMSEKLFF.

The chain uses TRBV15 and TRBJ2-5, with D uncertain. The CDR3 spans 14 residues. Trimming removed 1 base from V and 0 bases from J, with 6 bases in between. Germline values: CDR1 LNHNV, CDR2 YYDKDF (reference sequence). As DNA, the CDR3 is TGTGCCACCAGCAGAGCTTCCGACCAAGAGACCCAGTACTTC. Its protein is CATSRASDQETQYF.

This chain uses TRBV2 with TRBJ1-5; 8 nucleotides line up with TRBD1. The CDR3 extends over 14 amino acids. From germline, CDR1 is SNHLY and CDR2 FYNNEI. V lost 3 bases, J lost 5 bases, and 3 bases stayed unmatched. The CDR3 reads CASSETGVDQPQHF. The CDR3 nucleotides are TGTGCCAGCAGTGAGACAGGGGTTGATCAGCCCCAGCATTTT. The full variable domain, in which reference TRBV2 and TRBJ1-5 provide the parts outside the CDR3, is EPEVTQTPSHQVTQMGQEVILRCVPISNHLYFYWYRQILGQKVEFLVSFYNNEISEKSEIFDDQFSVERPDGSNFTLKIRSTKLEDSAMYFCASSETGVDQPQHFGDGTRLSIL.

CDR3 region: CAWSPRPRAYEKLFF. DNA of the CDR3: TGTGCCTGGAGCCCCCGGCCCAGGGCGTACGAAAAACTGTTTTTT. The V and J genes are TRBV30 and TRBJ1-4; a possible D gene is TRBD1 (5 bases). The V and J ends lost 3 bases and 8 bases respectively, with 19 bases between them. Germline CDR1 is GTSNPN and CDR2 is SVGIG (reference sequence). This CDR3 is built from 15 residues.

The sample holds one count of this clone. The chain combines TRBV5-6 with TRBJ1-2; a weak D match, TRBD1 (5 bases). The CDR3 consists of 15 residues. Germline V gene sequence: CDR1 SGHDT, CDR2 YYEEEE. The V end was cut by 0 bases, the J end by 0 bases, with 9 bases between. CDR3 region: CASSLVGAANYGYTF. CDR3 DNA sequence: TGTGCCAGCAGCTTGGTAGGGGCAGCTAACTATGGCTACACCTTC.

The chain carries TRBV7-9 and TRBJ1-1; 7 nucleotides match TRBD1. V lost 5 bases to trimming and J lost 1 base; unmatched junction nucleotides: 7. The CDR3 consists of 15 residues. Per the germline V gene, CDR1 is SEHNR and CDR2 is FQNEAQ (reference sequence). The CDR3 nucleotides read TGTGCCAGCAGCGTAGACGGACAGGCGAACACTGAAGCTTTCTTT. Translating gives CASSVDGQANTEAFF.

The chain couples TRBV29-1 to TRBJ1-4; D call uncertain. CDR3 length: 14 residues. The V end lost 3 bases, the J end lost 5 bases, and 13 bases lay between the germline ends. Per germline, CDR1 SQVTM and CDR2 ANQGSEA. The DNA for the CDR3 is TGCAGCGTTGAGCGGAGGACCACCAATGAAAAACTGTTTTTT. Translated, it gives CSVERRTTNEKLFF.

The V and J genes are TRBV6-5 and TRBJ1-4, with TRBD1 identical over 9 bases. V shed 0 bases and J 7 bases; nucleotides not matched to a gene: 3. Germline V gene lookup returns CDR1 MNHEY and CDR2 SVGAGI. The CDR3 extends over 15 amino acids. The CDR3 sequence: CASSYSGTGSEKLFF. In DNA form, the CDR3 reads TGTGCCAGCAGTTACTCCGGGACAGGGTCTGAAAAACTGTTTTTT.

This clone was seen a handful of times. The rearrangement links TRBV7-2 to TRBJ1-4; D gene uncertain. CDR1 is SGHTA, CDR2 FQGNSA, per germline. The V and J ends lost 1 base and 8 bases respectively, with 11 bases between them. This CDR3 has 14 residues. The CDR3: CASSLGSSGEKLFF. The CDR3 DNA is TGTGCCAGCAGCTTAGGCTCTTCGGGGGAAAAACTGTTTTTT.

This clone was seen a handful of times. This chain joins TRBV7-2 and TRBJ2-5; 8 bases line up with TRBD1. This CDR3 region has 15 residues. CDR1 and CDR2 from the germline V gene are SGHTA and FQGNSA. Losses at the gene ends were 3 bases for V and 5 bases for J; bases not matched to a gene: 8. The DNA of the CDR3 is TGTGCCAGCAGCTTCGACAGGGGTCGGGAGGAGACCCAGTACTTC. Its protein product is CASSFDRGREETQYF.

There are a few counts of this clone. This chain uses TRBV7-9 with TRBJ2-1, with D perhaps TRBD2 (6 bases). The CDR3 spans 16 residues. The V and J ends lost 3 bases and 0 bases respectively, with 12 bases between them. Germline V gene data show CDR1 as SEHNR and CDR2 as FQNEAQ (reference sequence). For the CDR3, the DNA is TGTGCCAGCAGCTTGTGGGGACTTAGCTCCTACAATGAGCAGTTCTTC. Its protein product is CASSLWGLSSYNEQFF.

This clone showed up just a few times. The chain is built from TRBV7-2 and TRBJ2-3; D might be TRBD1 (5 bases). CDR1 and CDR2 from the germline V gene are SGHTA and FQGNSA. This CDR3 contains 14 residues. V was trimmed by 5 bases and J by 4 bases, leaving 13 bases between them. The CDR3 nucleotides are TGTGCCAGCAGCCTATCCCAGGGCGCAGATACGCAGTATTTT. Protein: CASSLSQGADTQYF.

This chain connects TRBV11-1 to TRBJ2-7; D is ambiguous. Germline-derived CDR1 and CDR2 are SGHAT and FQDESV (reference sequence). The CDR3 runs 11 residues. Trimming removed 4 bases at V and 4 bases at J, with 5 bases between. This CDR3 is CASSSKYEQYF. As DNA, the CDR3 is TGTGCCAGCAGCTCCAAGTACGAGCAGTACTTC. Full variable domain (outside the CDR3, taken from reference TRBV11-1 and TRBJ2-7): EAEVAQSPRYKITEKSQAVAFWCDPISGHATLYWYRQILGQGPELLVQFQDESVVDDSQLPKDRFSAERLKGVDSTLKIQPAELGDSAMYLCASSSKYEQYFGPGTRLTVT.

Ten or more counts support this clone. This CDR3 reads CASSLGALRDEQFF. The CDR3 nucleotides read TGTGCCAGCAGCCTGGGGGCCTTACGGGATGAGCAGTTCTTC. V and J are TRBV14 and TRBJ2-1; D is perhaps TRBD1 (6 bases). Trimming shortened V by 4 bases and J by 8 bases, and 15 bases separated the two germline ends. There are 14 residues in the CDR3. Germline V CDR1 and CDR2: SGHDN, FVKESK.

The V gene is TRBV15, the J gene TRBJ2-3; the D call may be TRBD1 or TRBD2 (6 bases each). V dropped 8 bases and J dropped 5 bases, with 14 bases sitting between them. Germline-derived CDR1 and CDR2 are LNHNV and YYDKDF (reference sequence). This CDR3 region has 13 residues. In nucleotides, the CDR3 is TGTGCCACCCGGACGGGGGCACTAGATACGCAGTATTTT. It yields the protein CATRTGALDTQYF.

This clone was seen a handful of times. This chain joins TRBV4-1 and TRBJ2-2; possibly TRBD1 for D (6 bases). Germline CDR1 and CDR2: MGHRA and YSYEKL. V gave up 1 base and J gave up 3 bases, with 6 bases separating them. The CDR3 totals 14 residues. CDR3 sequence: CASSQAGDTGELFF. For the CDR3, the DNA is TGCGCCAGCAGCCAAGCAGGGGACACCGGGGAGCTGTTTTTT.